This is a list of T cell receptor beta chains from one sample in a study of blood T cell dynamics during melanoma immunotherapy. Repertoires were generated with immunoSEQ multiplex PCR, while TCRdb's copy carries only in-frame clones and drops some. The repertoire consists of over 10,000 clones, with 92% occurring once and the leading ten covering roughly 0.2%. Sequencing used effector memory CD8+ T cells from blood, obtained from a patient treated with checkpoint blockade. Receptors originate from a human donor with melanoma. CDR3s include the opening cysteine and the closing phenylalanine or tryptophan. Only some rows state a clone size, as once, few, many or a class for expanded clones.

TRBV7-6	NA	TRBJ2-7	CASSFDRGNYEQYF
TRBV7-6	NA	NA	CASRRRGQGDEQYF
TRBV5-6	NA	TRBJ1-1	CASGDGGERTEAFF
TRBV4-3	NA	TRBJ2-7	CASSQFSGPGGSYEQYF
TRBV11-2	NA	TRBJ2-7	CASSLAGAGLNYEQYF
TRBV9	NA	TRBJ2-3	CASSVEGAGGPDTQYF
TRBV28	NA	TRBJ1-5	CASSRPLGDQPQHF
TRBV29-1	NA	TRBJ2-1	CSGANGDEQFF
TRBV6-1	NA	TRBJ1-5	CASSQDSSNQPQHF
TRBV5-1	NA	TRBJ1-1	CASSLAGSTEAFF
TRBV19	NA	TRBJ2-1	CASSIPPNNEQFF
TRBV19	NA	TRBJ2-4	CASSIMAVGKNIQYF
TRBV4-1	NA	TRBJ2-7	CASSQVLGGTFSYEQYF
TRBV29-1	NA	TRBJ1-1	CSVGGTDTEAFF
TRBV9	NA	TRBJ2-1	CASSDSGSSYNEQFF
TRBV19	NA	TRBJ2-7	CASSLTRYGHEQYF
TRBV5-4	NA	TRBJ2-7	CASSLPTDSYEQYF
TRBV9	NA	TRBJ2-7	CASSVSGLRDEQYF
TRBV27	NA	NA	CASSLGSFYEQYF
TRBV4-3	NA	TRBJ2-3	CASSLLARRADTQYF
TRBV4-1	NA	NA	CASSQSWRVEAEYEQYF
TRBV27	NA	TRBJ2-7	CASKQTGSAGYEQYF
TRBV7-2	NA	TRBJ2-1	CASSLSPPGTSATEQFF
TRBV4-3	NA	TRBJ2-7	CASSQLGFRDRGEQYF
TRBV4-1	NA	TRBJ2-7	CASSPSAGATYEQYF
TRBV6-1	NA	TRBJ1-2	CASSERPAVYGYTF
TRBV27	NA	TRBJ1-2	CASSHYAGQETYGYTF
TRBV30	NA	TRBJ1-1	CAWAGRNTEAFF
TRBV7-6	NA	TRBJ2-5	CASSLSGGGSLREQYF
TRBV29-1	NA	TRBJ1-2	CSVGTGEGYGYTF
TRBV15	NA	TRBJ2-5	CATSRELRTGGEEETQYF
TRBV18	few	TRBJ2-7	CASSPLDRVEQYF
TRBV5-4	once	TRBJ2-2	CASSGLAGVGELFF
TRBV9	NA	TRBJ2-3	CASSVDGIGPTDTQYF
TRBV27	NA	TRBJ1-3	CASSFAPMAGNTIYF
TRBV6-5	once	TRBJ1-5	CASSLRGFSNQPQHF
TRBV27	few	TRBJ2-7	CASSLNRDAYEQYF